This is a list of T cell receptor beta chains from one sample in a study of cytomegalovirus exposure and HLA in healthy donors. Produced via immunoSEQ multiplex PCR; TCRdb's table is partial and in-frame only. The sample contains 150,000 or so clones, around four fifths of which appear only once. The sequencing input was PBMCs. The receptors were sampled from a woman younger than 45 in good health and CMV-seronegative. Both conserved end residues are part of each CDR3. D genes are given only for firm matches. Size is omitted from some rows. Given values are once, few, many or a class for expanded clones.

TRBJ1-4	NA	TRBD1	TRBV30	CAWSVLSGGSDEKLFF	TGTGCCTGGAGTGTACTCTCAGGGGGGTCGGATGAAAAACTGTTTTTT
TRBJ2-1	NA	TRBD2	TRBV5-4	CASRKSSGGYNEQFF	TGTGCCAGCAGGAAATCTAGCGGGGGGTATAATGAGCAGTTCTTC
TRBJ2-5	NA	NA	TRBV5-1	CASSFFGGQSQETQYF	TGCGCCAGCAGCTTTTTTGGGGGCCAGAGCCAAGAGACCCAGTACTTC
TRBJ2-4	once	TRBD2	TRBV7-2	CASSLVGEGGNIQYF	TGTGCCAGCAGCTTAGTCGGAGAGGGAGGGAACATTCAGTACTTC
TRBJ1-1	NA	NA	TRBV27	CASSSAYKNTEAFF	TGTGCCAGCAGTTCTGCTTACAAGAACACTGAAGCTTTCTTT
TRBJ1-3	NA	NA	TRBV5-1	CASSPDNSGNTIYF	TGCGCCAGCAGCCCGGACAACTCTGGAAACACCATATATTTT
TRBJ2-3	NA	NA	TRBV14	CASSHRQVSTDTQYF	TGTGCCAGCAGCCATCGACAGGTCAGCACAGATACGCAGTATTTT
TRBJ2-7	NA	TRBD1	TRBV9	CASSRGQGSYEQYF	TGTGCCAGCAGCAGGGGACAGGGGTCCTACGAGCAGTACTTC
TRBJ2-2	NA	NA	TRBV14	CASSQYIPHEYAGELFF	TGTGCCAGCAGCCAATATATCCCTCACGAGTACGCCGGGGAGCTGTTTTTT
TRBJ2-2	NA	NA	TRBV11-2	CASSLSETNTGELFF	TGTGCCAGCAGTCTGAGTGAGACGAACACCGGGGAGCTGTTTTTT
TRBJ2-3	once	NA	TRBV19	CASTVYSNQPQYF	TGTGCCAGTACGGTGTATAGCAATCAGCCCCAGTATTTT
TRBJ1-6	NA	NA	TRBV6-6	CASRRAGGDSPLHF	TGTGCCAGCAGGCGAGCGGGGGGGGATTCACCCCTCCACTTT
TRBJ1-6	NA	TRBD1	TRBV7-3	CASSLTGQGASPLHF	TGTGCCAGCAGCTTAACGGGACAGGGAGCTTCACCCCTCCACTTT
TRBJ2-7	NA	TRBD2	TRBV18	CASSPVGTSGGSYEQYF	TGTGCCAGCTCACCGGTGGGGACTAGCGGGGGCTCCTACGAGCAGTACTTC
TRBJ1-1	NA	TRBD1	TRBV10-3	CAISVRQGDTEAFF	TGTGCCATCAGTGTAAGGCAGGGGGACACTGAAGCTTTCTTT